A selection of T cell receptor beta chains follows, all from one sample in a study of blood T cell repertoires in COVID-19. The assay was immunoSEQ multiplex PCR, and TCRdb's table has in-frame clones only and misses some. This repertoire shows about 270,000 clones, 70% to 90% found once; its top ten account for just under 1%. Sequenced input: PBMCs or T cells enriched from blood (not recorded which). Every receptor here comes from a woman aged 30 to 39 who had recovered from COVID-19. The conserved cysteine and the conserved F or W are not part of the CDR3 here. D genes are given only for firm matches.

cdr3_aa v_call cdr3_length d_call
ASSFGREETQY TRBV5-4 11 TRBD2
ASSIRTGPNSPLH TRBV19 13 TRBD1
ARSTGLAGWETQY TRBV5-3 13 TRBD2
ASSSKQGPFTDTQY TRBV27 14 TRBD1
ASSAAGAHGYT TRBV12-3/TRBV12-4 11 -
ASSIQGAAEAF TRBV25-1 11 TRBD1
ATRSLNTEAF TRBV6-1 10 -
ASRVDRGEAF TRBV10-2 10 TRBD1
ASSLVGEGQGAF TRBV5-6 12 TRBD1
ASSHLRQAQWPQH TRBV6-5 13 -
ASSQGSAESTDTQY TRBV4-2 14 -
ATSRGQSGSPLH TRBV15 12 -
ASSVASGTSLSDEQF TRBV9 15 TRBD2
ASSTRLHHRETDTQY TRBV28 15 -
ASRDQLAGGRGTQY TRBV2 14 TRBD2
ASNPPDSSTNEKLF TRBV2 14 -
ASSSFRQNSGNTIY TRBV11-2 14 -
ASSPRGAGLAVGETQY TRBV7-2 16 TRBD2
ASSQGQGTGYT TRBV4-1 11 -
ASSEQPNTEAF TRBV18 11 -
ASSPGAGELF TRBV18 10 -
ASSPLGGSYEQY TRBV3-1/TRBV3-2 12 -
ASSPPTSTGTDTQY TRBV9 14 TRBD2
ASSLPPGENTEAF TRBV5-6 13 -